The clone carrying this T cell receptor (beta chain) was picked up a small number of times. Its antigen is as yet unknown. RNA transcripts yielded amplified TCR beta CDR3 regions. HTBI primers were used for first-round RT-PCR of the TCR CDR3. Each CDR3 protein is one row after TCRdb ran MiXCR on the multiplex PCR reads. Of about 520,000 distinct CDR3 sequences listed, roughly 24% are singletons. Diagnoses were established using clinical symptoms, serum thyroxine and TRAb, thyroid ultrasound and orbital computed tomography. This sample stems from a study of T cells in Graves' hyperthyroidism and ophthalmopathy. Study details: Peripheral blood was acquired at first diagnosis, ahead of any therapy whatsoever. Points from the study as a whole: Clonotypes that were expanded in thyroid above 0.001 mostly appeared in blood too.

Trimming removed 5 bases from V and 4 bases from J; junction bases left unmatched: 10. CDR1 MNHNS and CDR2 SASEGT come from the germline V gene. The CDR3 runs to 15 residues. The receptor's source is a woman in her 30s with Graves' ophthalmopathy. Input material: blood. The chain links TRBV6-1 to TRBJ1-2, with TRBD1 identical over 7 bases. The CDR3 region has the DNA TGTGCCAGCAGTAAGACAGGGTTGGATATCTATGGCTACACCTTC. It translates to CASSKTGLDIYGYTF.